The 10 T cell receptor beta chains listed next were all sequenced from one sample in a study of T-cell reconstitution after alpha-beta-depleted transplantation in children. Unique molecular identifiers featured in how the TCRbeta library was prepared. MiXCR, run by TCRdb on the PCR reads, gives a single entry per CDR3 protein. The repertoire holds 450,000 to 600,000 distinct CDR3 sequences, 18% seen once, with about 3.1% in the top ten. Sequenced here: PBMCs from the stem cell graft donor, sampled from the stem cell graft. The receptors shown here come from a human donor who donated a stem cell graft to a child with acute lymphoblastic leukemia.

This clonotype was observed a few times. The chain recombines TRBV20-1 with TRBJ2-1; no clear D. With 6 bases removed from V and 11 bases from J, the gap between germline ends came to 11 bases. The length of the CDR3 is 10 residues. Looked up from germline, CDR1 is DFQATT and CDR2 is SNEGSKA (reference sequence). The CDR3 here is CSAEDRQQFF. In DNA, the CDR3 is TGCAGTGCCGAGGATCGACAGCAGTTCTTC.

The J gene is TRBJ2-7, the V gene TRBV6-1; either TRBD1 or TRBD2 may fit D (5 bases each). The germline V gene encodes CDR1 MNHNS and CDR2 SASEGT. This CDR3 region has 15 residues. Trimming removed 4 bases at V and 0 bases at J, with 13 bases between. The CDR3 sequence: CASSVLEGYSYEQYF. CDR3 coding DNA: TGTGCCAGCAGTGTCCTAGAGGGGTACTCCTACGAGCAGTACTTC.

This clonotype was found a few times. The chain employs TRBV12-3 or TRBV12-4 and TRBJ2-5; the match to TRBD1 covers 7 bases. V was pared by 5 bases and J by 6 bases, with 3 bases of the junction left unmatched. The CDR3 covers 12 residues. CDR3 nucleotides: TGTGCCAGCAGTGACAGGGCCAAGACCCAGTACTTC. Translated: CASSDRAKTQYF.

This rearrangement joins TRBV5-4 to TRBJ1-2; no clear D. Germline V gene sequence: CDR1 SGHNT, CDR2 YYREEE (reference sequence). Deletions cut 6 bases from V and 0 bases from J, with 9 bases between. The CDR3 runs 13 residues. The CDR3: CASTVLANYGYTF. The CDR3, as DNA: TGTGCCAGCACAGTGCTCGCTAACTATGGCTACACCTTC.

This chain connects TRBV20-1 to TRBJ2-1, with 13 bases aligning to TRBD2. This CDR3 is 19 amino acids long. Trimming took 5 bases from V and 0 from J; bases not matched to a gene: 13. Germline V lookup: CDR1 DFQATT, CDR2 SNEGSKA (reference sequence). For the CDR3, the DNA is TGCAGTGCTTATAAGGGACTAGCGGGGCAAGGTCCCTCCTACAATGAGCAGTTCTTC. It translates to CSAYKGLAGQGPSYNEQFF.

Of note for this clonotype: Because it lacks the conserved phenylalanine or tryptophan at the end, this CDR3 is likely a read error. No DNA is shown, since the ends of the CDR3 on it are uncertain; the CDR3 is the one TCRdb lists. This chain uses TRBV11-2 with TRBJ2-3; whether TRBD1, the table's D call, matches the DNA was not checked. 9 amino acids form the CDR3, both terminal residues included. CDR1 and CDR2 (germline): SGHAT, FQNNGV. CDR3 loop: CASSRTDRG.

This clonotype was observed a handful of times. V and J are TRBV20-1 and TRBJ1-5; D not certain. Germline-derived CDR1 and CDR2 are DFQATT and SNEGSKA (reference sequence). V lost 0 bases and J 0 bases, leaving 15 bases between the germline ends. The CDR3 runs 17 residues. The CDR3 loop is CSARDPLSVHSNQPQHF. CDR3 DNA: TGCAGTGCTAGAGATCCCCTCAGCGTCCATAGCAATCAGCCCCAGCATTTT.

This clonotype appeared many times. The V gene is TRBV6-6, the J gene TRBJ1-1; D gene ambiguous. Trimming removed 0 bases at V and 4 bases at J, with 6 bases between. CDR1 MNHNY and CDR2 SVGAGI come from the germline V gene (reference sequence). The CDR3 runs 13 residues. As DNA, the CDR3 is TGTGCCAGCAGTTACTCGGATCTCACTGAAGCTTTCTTT. It yields the protein CASSYSDLTEAFF.

This clonotype was seen a handful of times. The chain links TRBV20-1 to TRBJ2-1; the D call may be TRBD1 or TRBD2 (5 bases each). With 1 base removed from V and 3 bases from J, the gap between germline ends came to 10 bases. Germline V gene data show CDR1 as DFQATT and CDR2 as SNEGSKA (reference sequence). There are 14 residues in the CDR3. The CDR3 reads CSARGAGGYNEQFF. CDR3 DNA sequence: TGCAGTGCTAGAGGGGCTGGGGGCTACAATGAGCAGTTCTTC.

The chain employs TRBV28 and TRBJ2-5, with 7 bases lining up with TRBD2. CDR3 length: 14 residues. Germline values: CDR1 MDHEN, CDR2 SYDVKM. V dropped 6 bases and J dropped 4; count of bases not matched to a gene: 8. The CDR3 here is CASSRGGRIETQYF. DNA of the CDR3: TGTGCCAGCAGCCGCGGGGGTAGGATAGAGACCCAGTACTTC.